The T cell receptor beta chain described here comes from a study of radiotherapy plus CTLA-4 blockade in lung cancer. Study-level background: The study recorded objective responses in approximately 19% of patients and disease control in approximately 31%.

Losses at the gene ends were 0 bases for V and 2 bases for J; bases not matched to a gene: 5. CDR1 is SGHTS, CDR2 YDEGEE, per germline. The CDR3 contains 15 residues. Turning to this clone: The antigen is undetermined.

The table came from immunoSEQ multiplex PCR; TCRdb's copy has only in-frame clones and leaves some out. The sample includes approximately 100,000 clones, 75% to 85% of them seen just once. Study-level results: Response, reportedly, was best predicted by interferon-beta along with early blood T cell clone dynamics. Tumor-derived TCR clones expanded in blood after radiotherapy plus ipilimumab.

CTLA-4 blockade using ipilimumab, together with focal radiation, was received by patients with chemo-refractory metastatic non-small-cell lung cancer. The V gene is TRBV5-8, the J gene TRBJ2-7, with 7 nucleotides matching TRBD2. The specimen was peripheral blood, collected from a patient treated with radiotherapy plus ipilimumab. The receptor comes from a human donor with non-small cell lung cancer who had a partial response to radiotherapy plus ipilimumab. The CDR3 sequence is CASSLGLADTYEQYF. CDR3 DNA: TGTGCCAGCAGCTTGGGGCTAGCGGATACCTACGAGCAGTACTTC.